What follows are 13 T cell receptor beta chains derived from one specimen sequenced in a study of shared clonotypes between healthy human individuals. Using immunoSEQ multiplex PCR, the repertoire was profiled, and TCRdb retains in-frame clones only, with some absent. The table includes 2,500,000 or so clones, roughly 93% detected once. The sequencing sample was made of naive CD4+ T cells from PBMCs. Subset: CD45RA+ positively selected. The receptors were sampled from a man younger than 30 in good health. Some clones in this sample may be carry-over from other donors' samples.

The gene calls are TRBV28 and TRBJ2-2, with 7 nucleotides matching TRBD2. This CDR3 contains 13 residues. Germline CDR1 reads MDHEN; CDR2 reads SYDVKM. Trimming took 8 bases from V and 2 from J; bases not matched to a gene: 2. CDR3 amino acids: CASGLVNTGELFF. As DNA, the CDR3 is TGTGCCAGCGGACTAGTTAACACCGGGGAGCTGTTTTTT.

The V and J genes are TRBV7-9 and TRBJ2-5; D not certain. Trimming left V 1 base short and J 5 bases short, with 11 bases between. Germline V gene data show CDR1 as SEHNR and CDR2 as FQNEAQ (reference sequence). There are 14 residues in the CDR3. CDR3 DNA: TGTGCCAGCAGCTTAGGTGTGACCGCGGAGACCCAGTACTTC. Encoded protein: CASSLGVTAETQYF.

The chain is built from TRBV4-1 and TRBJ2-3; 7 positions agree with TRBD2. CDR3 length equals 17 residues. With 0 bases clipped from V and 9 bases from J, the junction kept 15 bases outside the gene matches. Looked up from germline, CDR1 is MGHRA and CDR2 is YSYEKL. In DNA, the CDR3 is TGCGCCAGCAGCCAAGAACCGCAAGCGGGAAGTGGAGGGACGCAGTATTTT. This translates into CASSQEPQAGSGGTQYF.

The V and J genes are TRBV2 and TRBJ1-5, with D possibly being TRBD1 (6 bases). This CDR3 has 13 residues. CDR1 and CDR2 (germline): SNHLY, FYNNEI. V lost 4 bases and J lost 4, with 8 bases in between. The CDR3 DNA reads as TGTGCCAGCAGTGGGGACAATAATCAGCCCCAGCATTTT. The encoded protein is CASSGDNNQPQHF.

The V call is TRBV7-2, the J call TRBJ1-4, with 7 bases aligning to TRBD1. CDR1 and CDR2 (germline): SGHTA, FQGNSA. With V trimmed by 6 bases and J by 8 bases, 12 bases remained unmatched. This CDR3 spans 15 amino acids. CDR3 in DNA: TGTGCCAGCAGTCAGACAGGGAGCCCCCGGGAAAAACTGTTTTTT. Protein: CASSQTGSPREKLFF.

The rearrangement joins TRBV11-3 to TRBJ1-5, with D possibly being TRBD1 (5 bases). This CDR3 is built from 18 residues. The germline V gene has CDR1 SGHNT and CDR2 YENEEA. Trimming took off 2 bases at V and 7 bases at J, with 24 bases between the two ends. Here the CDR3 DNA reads TGTGCCAGCAGCTTAAGTGGTCTGGATTGGATCGGGGGACAGCCCCAGCATTTT. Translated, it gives CASSLSGLDWIGGQPQHF. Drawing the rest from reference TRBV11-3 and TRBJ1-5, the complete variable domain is EAGVVQSPRYKIIEKKQPVAFWCNPISGHNTLYWYLQNLGQGPELLIRYENEEAVDDSQLPKDRFSAERLKGVDSTLKIQPAELGDSAVYLCASSLSGLDWIGGQPQHFGDGTRLSIL.

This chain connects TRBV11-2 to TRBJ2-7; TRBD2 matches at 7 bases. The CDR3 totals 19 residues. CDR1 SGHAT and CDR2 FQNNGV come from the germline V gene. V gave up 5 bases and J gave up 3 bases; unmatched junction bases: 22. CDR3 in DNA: TGTGCCAGCAGCACCCTCTGGTTCCCCCTCAGCGGGATGATCTACGAGCAGTACTTC. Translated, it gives CASSTLWFPLSGMIYEQYF.

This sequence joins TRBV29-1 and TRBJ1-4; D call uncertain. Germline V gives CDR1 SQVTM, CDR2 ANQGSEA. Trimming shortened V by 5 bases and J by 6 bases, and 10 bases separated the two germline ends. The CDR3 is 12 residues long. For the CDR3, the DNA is TGCAGCGTTTCTAGGGCGGATGAAAAACTGTTTTTT. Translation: CSVSRADEKLFF.

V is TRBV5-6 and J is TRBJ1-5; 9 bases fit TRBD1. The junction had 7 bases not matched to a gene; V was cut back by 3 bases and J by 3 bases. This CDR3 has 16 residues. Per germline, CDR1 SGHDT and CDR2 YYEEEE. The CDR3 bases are TGTGCCAGCAGCTCCACAGGGGGCGCGGTCAATCAGCCCCAGCATTTT. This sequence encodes CASSSTGGAVNQPQHF.

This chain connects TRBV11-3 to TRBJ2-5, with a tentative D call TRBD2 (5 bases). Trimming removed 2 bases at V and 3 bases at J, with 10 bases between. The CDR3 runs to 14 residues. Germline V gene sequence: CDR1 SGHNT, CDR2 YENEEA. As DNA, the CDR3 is TGTGCCAGCAGCTTATCCCCAGCGGAAGAGACCCAGTACTTC. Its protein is CASSLSPAEETQYF. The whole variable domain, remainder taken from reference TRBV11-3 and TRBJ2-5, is EAGVVQSPRYKIIEKKQPVAFWCNPISGHNTLYWYLQNLGQGPELLIRYENEEAVDDSQLPKDRFSAERLKGVDSTLKIQPAELGDSAVYLCASSLSPAEETQYFGPGTRLLVL.

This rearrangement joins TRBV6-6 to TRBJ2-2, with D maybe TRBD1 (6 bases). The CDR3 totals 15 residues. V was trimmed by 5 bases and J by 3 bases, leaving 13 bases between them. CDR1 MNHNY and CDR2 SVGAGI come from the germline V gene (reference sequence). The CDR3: CASSPLDRYTGELFF. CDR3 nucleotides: TGTGCCAGCAGTCCCCTGGACAGATACACCGGGGAGCTGTTTTTT.

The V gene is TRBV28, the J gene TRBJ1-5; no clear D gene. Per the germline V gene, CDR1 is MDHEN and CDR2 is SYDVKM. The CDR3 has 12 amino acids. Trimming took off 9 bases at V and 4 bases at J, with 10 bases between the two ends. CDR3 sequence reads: CASGRPNQPQHF. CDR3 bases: TGTGCCAGTGGGAGGCCGAATCAGCCCCAGCATTTT. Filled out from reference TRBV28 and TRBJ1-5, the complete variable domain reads DVKVTQSSRYLVKRTGEKVFLECVQDMDHENMFWYRQDPGLGLRLIYFSYDVKMKEKGDIPEGYSVSREKKERFSLILESASTNQTSMYLCASGRPNQPQHFGDGTRLSIL.

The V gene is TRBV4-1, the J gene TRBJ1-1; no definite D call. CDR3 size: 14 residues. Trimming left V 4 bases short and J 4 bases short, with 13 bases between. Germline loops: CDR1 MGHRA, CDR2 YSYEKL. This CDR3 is CASSPVGRGTEAFF. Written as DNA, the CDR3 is TGCGCCAGCAGCCCGGTTGGGCGAGGCACTGAAGCTTTCTTT.